This TCR beta chain originates from a study of T cell responses to AZD1222 COVID-19 vaccine. Generated by immunoSEQ multiplex PCR, the TCRdb table keeps only in-frame clones and is missing some. The data contain around 100,000 clones, around 86% of them singletons. The sample was peripheral blood, taken 28 days after the second dose of the MenACWY control vaccine. The source of this sequence is an adult who received the MenACWY meningococcal vaccine as a control.

This chain's CDR3 is CASSSQGLNNEQFF. The CDR3 coding sequence is TGTGCCAGCAGCTCACAGGGACTTAACAATGAGCAGTTCTTC. The chain employs TRBV7-3 and TRBJ2-1; D might be TRBD1 or TRBD2, each matching 6 bases. The V gene lost 4 bases and the J gene lost 5 bases, with 12 bases spanning the gap. This CDR3 has 14 amino acids. CDR1 and CDR2 from the germline V gene are SGHTA and FQGTGA.